The T cell receptor (beta chain) described here comes from a study of T cells after yellow fever vaccination. This clonotype was seen repeatedly, ten times or more. In TCRdb, the 5' RACE reads were re-called with MiXCR into one record per CDR3 protein. The table shows 200,000 to 300,000 distinct CDR3 sequences, with less than 7.5% occurring only once. The sequences come from CD4+ T cells sorted from PBMCs, collected on the day of the yellow fever booster vaccination. The sequence was collected from a man aged 25 to 40 who received the YFV17D yellow fever vaccine.

This CDR3 is CASSLEGTDTQYF. CDR3 coding DNA: TGTGCCAGCAGCTTAGAAGGCACAGATACGCAGTATTTT. This chain uses TRBV5-5 with TRBJ2-3; no firm D call. Trimming shortened V by 2 bases and J by 1 base, and 5 bases separated the two germline ends. Germline V gives CDR1 SGHKS, CDR2 YYEKEE (reference sequence). The CDR3 is made up of 13 amino acids.